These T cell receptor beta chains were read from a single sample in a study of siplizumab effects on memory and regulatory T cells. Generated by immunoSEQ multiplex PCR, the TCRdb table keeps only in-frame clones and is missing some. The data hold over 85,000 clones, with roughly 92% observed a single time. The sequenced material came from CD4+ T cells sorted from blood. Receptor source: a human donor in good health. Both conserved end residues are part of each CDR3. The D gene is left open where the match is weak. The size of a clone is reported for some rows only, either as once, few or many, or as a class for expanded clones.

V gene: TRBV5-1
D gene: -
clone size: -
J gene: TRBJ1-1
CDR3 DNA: TGCGCCAGCAGCCCTGGGACATTCACTGAAGCTTTCTTT
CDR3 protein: CASSPGTFTEAFF

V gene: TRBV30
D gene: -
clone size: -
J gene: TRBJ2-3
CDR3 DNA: TGTGCCTGGGAGTACACAGATACGCAGTATTTT
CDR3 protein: CAWEYTDTQYF

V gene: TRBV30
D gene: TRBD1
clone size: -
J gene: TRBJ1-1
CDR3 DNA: TGTGCCTGGAGGGAACTAGGACAGGGGGCCCGGGGAGCTTTCTTT
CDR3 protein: CAWRELGQGARGAFF

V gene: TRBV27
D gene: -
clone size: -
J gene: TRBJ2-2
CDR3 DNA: TGTGCCAGCAGTTTAGAAGGTCCTCCTTACACCGGGGAGCTGTTTTTT
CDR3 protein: CASSLEGPPYTGELFF

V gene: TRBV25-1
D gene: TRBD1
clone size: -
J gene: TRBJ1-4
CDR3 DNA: TGTGCCAGCAGTGAAACTACAGGGGGCCGTGAAAAACTGTTTTTT
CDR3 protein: CASSETTGGREKLFF

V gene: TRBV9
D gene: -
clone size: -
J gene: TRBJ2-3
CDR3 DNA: TGTGCCAGCAGCGTAGTTGCGGCTTCCACAGATACGCAGTATTTT
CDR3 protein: CASSVVAASTDTQYF

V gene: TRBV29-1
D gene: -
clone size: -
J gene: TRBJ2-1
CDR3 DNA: TGCAGCGTGTTAGGGAGTTATAAGCAGTTCTTC
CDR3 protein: CSVLGSYKQFF

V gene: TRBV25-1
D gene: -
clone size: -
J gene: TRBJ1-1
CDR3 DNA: TGTGCCAGCGGAGGTTTTGGGGCGCGTGGATATGAAGCTTTCTTT
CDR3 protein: CASGGFGARGYEAFF

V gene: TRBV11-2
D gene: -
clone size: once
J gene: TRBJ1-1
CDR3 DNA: TGTGCCAGCAGCCCCCCGGCCTTGGACACTGAAGCTTTCTTT
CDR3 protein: CASSPPALDTEAFF

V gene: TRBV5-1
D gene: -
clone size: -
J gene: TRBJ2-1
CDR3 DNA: TGCGCCAGCAGGTCCCCGGTGGGAGCTATGGACAATGAGCAGTTCTTC
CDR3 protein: CASRSPVGAMDNEQFF

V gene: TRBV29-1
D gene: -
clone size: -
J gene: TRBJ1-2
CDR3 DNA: TGCAGCGTTGAAGTGCCCCCTTCGGGGACTCGCTACACCTTC
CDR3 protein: CSVEVPPSGTRYTF

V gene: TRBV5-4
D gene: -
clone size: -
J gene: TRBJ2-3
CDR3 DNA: TGTGCCAGCTACCCACAGGGCACAGATACGCAGTATTTT
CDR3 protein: CASYPQGTDTQYF

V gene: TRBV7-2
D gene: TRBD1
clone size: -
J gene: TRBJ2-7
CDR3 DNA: TGTGCCAGCAGCGGGGACAGGGCGTACGAGCAGTACTTC
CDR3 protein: CASSGDRAYEQYF

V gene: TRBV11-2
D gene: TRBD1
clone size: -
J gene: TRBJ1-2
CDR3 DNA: TGTGCCAGCAGCCCAGGGGGCGGGGGCTATGGCTACACCTTC
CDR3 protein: CASSPGGGGYGYTF

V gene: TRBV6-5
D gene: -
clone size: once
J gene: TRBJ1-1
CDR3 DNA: TGTGCCAGCAGCAGGACAGTGAACACTGAAGCTTTCTTT
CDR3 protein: CASSRTVNTEAFF

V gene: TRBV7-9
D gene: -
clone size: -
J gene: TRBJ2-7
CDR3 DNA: TGTGCCAGCAGCTCCCAGGTAATCCACGAGCAGTACTTC
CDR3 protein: CASSSQVIHEQYF

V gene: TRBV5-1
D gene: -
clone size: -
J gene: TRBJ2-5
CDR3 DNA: TGCGCCAGCAGCTTGGTTGCCAGCTACACTCCTGGGGAGACCCAGTACTTC
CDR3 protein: CASSLVASYTPGETQYF

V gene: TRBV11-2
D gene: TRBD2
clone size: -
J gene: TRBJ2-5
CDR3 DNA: TGTGCCAGCAGCTTGACTAGCGGGAGACGGGAGACCCAGTACTTC
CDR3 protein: CASSLTSGRRETQYF

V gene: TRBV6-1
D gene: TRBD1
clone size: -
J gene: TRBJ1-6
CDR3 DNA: TGTGCCAGCAGTGAAAAGCGAGGACAGGGGGTTAATTCACCCCTCCACTTT
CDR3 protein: CASSEKRGQGVNSPLHF

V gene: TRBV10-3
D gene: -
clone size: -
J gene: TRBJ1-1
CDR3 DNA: TGTGCCGTACAACCCGATACAGGGGAAGCTTTCTTT
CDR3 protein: CAVQPDTGEAFF

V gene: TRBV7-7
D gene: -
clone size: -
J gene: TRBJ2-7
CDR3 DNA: TGTGCCAGCAGCTCCCAACTGGGGACCGAGCAGTACTTC
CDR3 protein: CASSSQLGTEQYF

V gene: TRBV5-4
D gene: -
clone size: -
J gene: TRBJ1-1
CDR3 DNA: TGTGCCAGCAGCTCGCCCCGGTACACTGAAGCTTTCTTT
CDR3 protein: CASSSPRYTEAFF

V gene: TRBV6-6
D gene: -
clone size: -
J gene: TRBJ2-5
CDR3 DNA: TGTGCCAGCAGAGCCTTGACAGGACCCCAAGAGACCCAGTACTTC
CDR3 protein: CASRALTGPQETQYF

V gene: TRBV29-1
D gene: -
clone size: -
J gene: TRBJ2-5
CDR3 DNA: TGCAGCGTTTTTCCCGGGGAGACCCAGTACTTC
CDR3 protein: CSVFPGETQYF

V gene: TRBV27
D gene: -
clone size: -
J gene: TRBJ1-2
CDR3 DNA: TGTGCCAGCAGTTTAAGACGGGTCGGAGGCTACACCTTC
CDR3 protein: CASSLRRVGGYTF

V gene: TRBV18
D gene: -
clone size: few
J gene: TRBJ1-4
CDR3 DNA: TGTGCCAGCTCACCACAGAATAGTTTTGGAAAAACTAATGAAAAACTGTTTTTT
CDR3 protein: CASSPQNSFGKTNEKLFF

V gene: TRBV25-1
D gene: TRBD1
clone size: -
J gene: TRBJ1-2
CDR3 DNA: TGTGCCAGCAGGAATAATTTAGGGACAGGGGATCGGGGCTACACCTTC
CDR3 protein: CASRNNLGTGDRGYTF

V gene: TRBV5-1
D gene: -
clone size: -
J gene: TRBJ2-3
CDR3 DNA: TGCGCCAGCCGACCAGGGCTCATAACAGATACGCAGTATTTT
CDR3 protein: CASRPGLITDTQYF

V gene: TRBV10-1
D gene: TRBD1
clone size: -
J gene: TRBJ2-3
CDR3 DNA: TGCGCCAGCAGTCCAAGGACAGGGGGGACGCAGTATTTT
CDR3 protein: CASSPRTGGTQYF

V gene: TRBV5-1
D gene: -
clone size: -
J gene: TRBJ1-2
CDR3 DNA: TGCGCCAGCAGCTTGTATGGGAGCGAGGTCGTCTTC
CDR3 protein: CASSLYGSEVVF

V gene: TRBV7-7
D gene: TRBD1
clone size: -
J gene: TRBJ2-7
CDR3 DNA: TGTGCCAGCAGCTTATTTGGGACAGGGTCTGGCGAGCAGTACTTC
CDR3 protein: CASSLFGTGSGEQYF

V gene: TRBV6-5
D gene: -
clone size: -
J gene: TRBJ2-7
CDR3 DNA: TGTGCCAGCAGTTACCGTGGCAGCGTTTACGAGCAGTACTTC
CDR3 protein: CASSYRGSVYEQYF

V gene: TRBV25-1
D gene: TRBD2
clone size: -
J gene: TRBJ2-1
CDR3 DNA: TGTGCCAGCAGTGATCATCCTAGCGGCCACAATGAGCAGTTCTTC
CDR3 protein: CASSDHPSGHNEQFF

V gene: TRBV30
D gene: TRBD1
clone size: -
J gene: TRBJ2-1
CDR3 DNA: TGTGCCTGGAGTGCAAACCGGGGACAGGGTGGCCATGAGCAGTTCTTC
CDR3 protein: CAWSANRGQGGHEQFF

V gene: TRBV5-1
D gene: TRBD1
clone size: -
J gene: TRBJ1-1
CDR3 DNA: TGCGCCAGCAGCCCCACGAGACAGGGCTTAGGCACTGAAGCTTTCTTT
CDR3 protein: CASSPTRQGLGTEAFF

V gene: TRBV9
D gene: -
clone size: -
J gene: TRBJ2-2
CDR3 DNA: TGTGCCAGCAGCGTAGATCGCGGGGAGCTGTTTTTT
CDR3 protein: CASSVDRGELFF

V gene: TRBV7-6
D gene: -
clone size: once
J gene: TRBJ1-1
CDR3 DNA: TGTGCCAGCAGTCTCGGGGGTGGAGGGCGGAACACTGAAGCTTTCTTT
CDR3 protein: CASSLGGGGRNTEAFF

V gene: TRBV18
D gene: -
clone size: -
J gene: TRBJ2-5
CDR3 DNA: TGTGCCAGCTACTTGTTGCCCCGGGCTTCCCAAGAGACCCAGTACTTC
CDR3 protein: CASYLLPRASQETQYF

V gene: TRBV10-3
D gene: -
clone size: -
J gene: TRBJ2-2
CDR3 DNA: TGTGCCATCAGTGAGTCGAAGACCTTCACCGGGGAGCTGTTTTTT
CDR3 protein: CAISESKTFTGELFF

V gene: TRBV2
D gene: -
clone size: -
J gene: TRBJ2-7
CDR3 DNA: TGTGCCAGCAGTGAATTCTACGAGCAGTACTTC
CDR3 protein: CASSEFYEQYF

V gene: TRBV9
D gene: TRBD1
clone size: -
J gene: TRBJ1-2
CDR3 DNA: TGTGCCAGCAGCCGACAGGGCCAGGCTGGCTACACCTTC
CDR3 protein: CASSRQGQAGYTF

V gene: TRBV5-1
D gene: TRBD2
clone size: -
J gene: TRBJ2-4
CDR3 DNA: TGCGCCAGTCGTAGCGGGGGGGACCTAGCCAAAAACATTCAGTACTTC
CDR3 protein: CASRSGGDLAKNIQYF